These 10 T cell receptor beta chains were sequenced from one sample in a study of cytomegalovirus exposure and HLA in healthy donors. 60 Vbeta and 13 Jbeta primers were used in PCR. Only in-frame clones appear in the TCRdb table, and some are missing; sequencing was by immunoSEQ multiplex PCR. Of fewer than 200,000 clones listed, 65% to 90% are singletons. The sample taken for sequencing was PBMCs. These receptors were taken from a human donor in good health.

The rearrangement joins TRBV9 to TRBJ1-2; 11 nucleotides align to TRBD1. Germline V CDR1 and CDR2: SGDLS, YYNGEE. The CDR3 sequence is 14 residues long. The V and J ends lost 4 bases and 8 bases, in that order; junction bases with no gene match: 7. The CDR3 region is CASSLDRGQGGYTF. The CDR3 DNA reads TGTGCCAGCAGCCTGGACAGGGGGCAGGGGGGCTACACCTTC.

The chain is built from TRBV2 and TRBJ2-7; D remains unclear. The CDR3 loop spans 11 amino acids. V lost 6 bases, J lost 6 bases, and 9 bases lay in between. Germline CDR1 SNHLY, CDR2 FYNNEI. CDR3 in amino acids: CASSPYVEQYF. In nucleotides, the CDR3 is TGTGCCAGCAGCCCCTACGTCGAGCAGTACTTC.

This chain connects TRBV27 to TRBJ2-5; 12 bases agree with TRBD2. CDR1 MNHEY and CDR2 SMNVEV come from the germline V gene (reference sequence). The CDR3 consists of 16 residues. The V and J ends lost 5 bases and 4 bases, in that order; junction bases with no gene match: 8. The CDR3 bases are TGTGCCAGCAGTCCCACGACTAGCGGGGGTCCAGAGACCCAGTACTTC. It codes for CASSPTTSGGPETQYF.

This clone has just one count. The chain links TRBV6-1 to TRBJ1-2, with TRBD1 matching over 8 bases. V was clipped by 7 bases and J by 7 bases; unmatched bases: 14. The CDR3 is 15 amino acids. Germline-derived CDR1 and CDR2 are MNHNS and SASEGT. CDR3 in amino acids: CASKPTKMTGVGYTF. In DNA form, the CDR3 reads TGTGCCAGCAAACCTACTAAGATGACAGGGGTTGGCTACACCTTC.

V is TRBV9 and J is TRBJ2-3; the D is unclear. The CDR3 has 13 residues. CDR1 is SGDLS, CDR2 YYNGEE, per germline. V dropped 3 bases and J dropped 2 bases, with 7 bases sitting between them. CDR3 DNA: TGTGCCAGCAGCGCAGGAAACACAGATACGCAGTATTTT. Translated, it gives CASSAGNTDTQYF.

The V and J genes are TRBV10-3 and TRBJ2-6, with TRBD2 matching over 7 bases. From germline, CDR1 is ENHRY and CDR2 SYGVKD. The V gene end was trimmed by 10 bases and the J gene end by 1 base; junction bases not matched to a gene: 4. CDR3 length: 14 residues. Here the CDR3 reads CATGGMSGANVLTF. The CDR3 nucleotides are TGTGCCACCGGGGGGATGTCTGGGGCCAACGTCCTGACTTTC.

In its sample, this clone was seen a few times. V and J are TRBV2 and TRBJ2-2; 9 bases line up with TRBD1. CDR3 length: 17 residues. V was clipped by 6 bases and J by 4 bases; unmatched bases: 12. Germline-derived CDR1 and CDR2 are SNHLY and FYNNEI. CDR3 loop: CASSIQGATRGTGELFF. CDR3 nucleotides: TGTGCCAGCAGCATACAGGGGGCGACTCGAGGCACCGGGGAGCTGTTTTTT.

The chain employs TRBV7-9 and TRBJ2-5; the match to TRBD2 covers 11 bases. The V gene's germline CDR1 is SEHNR and CDR2 FQNEAQ (reference sequence). With 6 bases clipped from V and 4 bases from J, the junction kept 7 bases outside the gene matches. The CDR3 extends over 15 amino acids. The CDR3 coding sequence is TGTGCCAGCAGGGAGGGACTAGCGGCTTCAGAGACCCAGTACTTC. Amino acids: CASREGLAASETQYF.

CDR3: CATSRGAGDYGYTF. In nucleotides, the CDR3 is TGTGCCACCAGCAGAGGAGCGGGGGACTATGGCTACACCTTC. The chain links TRBV15 to TRBJ1-2, with D perhaps TRBD1 (5 bases). The CDR3 consists of 14 residues. The ends were cut back, 1 base at V and 3 bases at J, with 9 bases in the middle. In germline, CDR1 is LNHNV, CDR2 YYDKDF (reference sequence).

The chain links TRBV5-1 to TRBJ2-1, with D possibly matching TRBD1 (6 bases). The CDR3 is 15 amino acids. The V end was cut by 5 bases, the J end by 0 bases, with 12 bases between. Per germline, CDR1 SGHRS and CDR2 YFSETQ. CDR3 nucleotide sequence: TGCGCCAGCAGGTGGACAGACAGCTCCTACAATGAGCAGTTCTTC. This codes for CASRWTDSSYNEQFF.